This T cell receptor (beta chain) appears in the sequencing data of a study of early T cells in non-severe SARS-CoV-2 infection. Study-wide background: It was bulk RNA from unsorted whole blood that was sequenced, and the chains were unpaired. Study-level findings and limits: Anti-spike CD8 specificities were favored by VDJdb matching, whose results missed private and CD4 specificities.

Regarding this clonotype: Its target is not known.

Looked up from germline, CDR1 is SEHNR and CDR2 is FQNEAQ (reference sequence). There are 16 residues in the CDR3. Trimming took 5 bases from V and 0 from J; bases not matched to a gene: 7. Unique molecular identifiers (one per individual cDNA molecule) were attached. Using its own MiXCR run on the 5' RACE reads, TCRdb lists one record per CDR3 protein. The repertoire consists of about 100,000 distinct CDR3 sequences, with about 12% occurring once and the leading ten covering 3% to 3.5%. This clonotype was obtained from an adult who was a healthcare worker with PCR-confirmed SARS-CoV-2 infection or an uninfected control (not recorded which). The chain recombines TRBV7-9 with TRBJ2-1; 7 bases match TRBD1. The sequenced material came from whole blood. CDR3 in amino acids: CASSQTTGFSYNEQFF. CDR3 coding DNA: TGTGCCAGCAGCCAGACGACAGGGTTCTCCTACAATGAGCAGTTCTTC.